This T cell receptor beta chain appears in the sequencing data of a study of identical twins. The donor group consisted entirely of healthy Caucasians. The V segment lost 6 bases and the J segment 4 bases; nucleotides outside the gene matches: 6. CDR3 length: 15 amino acids. Germline V gene data show CDR1 as SGHAT and CDR2 as FQNNGV. Study-level points and caveats: Potential partial confounding of zero-insertion analyses by invariant MAIT and iNKT cells was noted. Excess sharing by twins proved weaker in beta out-of-frame sequences. Carriage of fewer insertions was seen in abundant cord blood beta clonotypes, whereas memory repertoires showed none.

TCRdb re-called the 5' RACE reads with MiXCR, one entry per CDR3 protein. This sample has roughly 290,000 distinct CDR3 sequences, with roughly 9% found just once. The sample holds many counts of this clonotype. Its antigen is undetermined. These sequences were also reported in another study, on yellow fever vaccine responses in identical twins.

The rearrangement uses TRBV11-2 and TRBJ2-6, with 7 bases fitting TRBD1. This clonotype originated in a woman between 18 and 29 years old in good health. Sequenced: CD8+ T cells sorted from blood. In DNA, the CDR3 is TGTGCCAGCAGACCTACAGGGGAAGGGGCCAACGTCCTGACTTTC. Protein: CASRPTGEGANVLTF. The whole variable domain, filled in from reference TRBV11-2 and TRBJ2-6, reads EAGVAQSPRYKIIEKRQSVAFWCNPISGHATLYWYQQILGQGPKLLIQFQNNGVVDDSQLPKDRFSAERLKGVDSTLKIQPAKLEDSAVYLCASRPTGEGANVLTFGAGSRLTVL.